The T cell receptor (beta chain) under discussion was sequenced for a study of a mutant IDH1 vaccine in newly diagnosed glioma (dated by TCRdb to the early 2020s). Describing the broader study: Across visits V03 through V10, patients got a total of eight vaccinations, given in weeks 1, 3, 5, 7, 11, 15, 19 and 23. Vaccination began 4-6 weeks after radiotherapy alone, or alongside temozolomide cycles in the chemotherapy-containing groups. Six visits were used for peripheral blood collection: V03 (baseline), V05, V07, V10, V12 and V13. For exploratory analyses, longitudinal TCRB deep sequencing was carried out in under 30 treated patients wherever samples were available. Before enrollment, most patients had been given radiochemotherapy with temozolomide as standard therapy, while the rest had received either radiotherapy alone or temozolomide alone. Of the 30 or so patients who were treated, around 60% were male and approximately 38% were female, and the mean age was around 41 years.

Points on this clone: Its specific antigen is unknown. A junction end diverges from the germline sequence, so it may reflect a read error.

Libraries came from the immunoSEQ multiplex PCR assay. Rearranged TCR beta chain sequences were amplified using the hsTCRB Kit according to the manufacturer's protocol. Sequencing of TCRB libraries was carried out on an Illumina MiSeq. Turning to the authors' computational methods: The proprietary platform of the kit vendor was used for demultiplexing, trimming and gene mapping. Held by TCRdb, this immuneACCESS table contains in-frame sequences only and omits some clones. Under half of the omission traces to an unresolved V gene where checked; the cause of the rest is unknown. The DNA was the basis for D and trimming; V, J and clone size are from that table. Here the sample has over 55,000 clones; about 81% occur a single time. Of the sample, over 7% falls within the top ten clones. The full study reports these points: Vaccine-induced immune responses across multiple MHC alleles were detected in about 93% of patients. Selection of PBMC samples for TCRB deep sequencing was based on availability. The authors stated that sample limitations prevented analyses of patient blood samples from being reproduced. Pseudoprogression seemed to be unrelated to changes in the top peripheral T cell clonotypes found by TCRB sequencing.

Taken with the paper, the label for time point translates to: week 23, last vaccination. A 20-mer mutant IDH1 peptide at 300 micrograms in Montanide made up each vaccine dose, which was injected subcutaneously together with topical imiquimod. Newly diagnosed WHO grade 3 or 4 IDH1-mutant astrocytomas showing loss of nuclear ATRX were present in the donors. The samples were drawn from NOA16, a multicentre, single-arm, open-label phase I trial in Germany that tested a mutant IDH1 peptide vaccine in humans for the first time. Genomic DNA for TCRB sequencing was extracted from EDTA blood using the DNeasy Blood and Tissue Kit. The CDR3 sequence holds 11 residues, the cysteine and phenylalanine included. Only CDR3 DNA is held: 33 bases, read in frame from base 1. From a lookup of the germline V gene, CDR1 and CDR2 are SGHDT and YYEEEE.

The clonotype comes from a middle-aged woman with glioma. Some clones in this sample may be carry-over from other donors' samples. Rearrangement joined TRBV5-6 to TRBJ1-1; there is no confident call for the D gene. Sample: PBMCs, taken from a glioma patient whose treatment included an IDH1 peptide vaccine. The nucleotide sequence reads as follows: TGTGCCAGCAGCTTCCTGGGGAGCGGTATCTTT. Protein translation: CASSFLGSGIF. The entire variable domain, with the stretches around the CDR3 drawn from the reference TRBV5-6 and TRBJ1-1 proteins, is DAGVTQSPTHLIKTRGQQVTLRCSPKSGHDTVSWYQQALGQGPQFIFQYYEEEERQRGNFPDRFSGHQFPNYSSELNVNALLLGDSALYLCASSFLGSGIFGQGTRLTVV.